The entry below gives a single T cell receptor (beta chain) sequence along with its context. Separate from the approximately 650-subject first cohort, the roughly 120-subject validation cohort was the one that the donors belonged to. The data derive from a study of cytomegalovirus exposure and HLA in healthy donors. TCRdb's table, derived via immunoSEQ multiplex PCR, lists solely in-frame clones and lacks some. Of roughly 130,000 clones listed, roughly 86% are singletons. The V end lost 4 bases, the J end lost 0 bases, and 7 bases lay between the germline ends. The CDR3 covers 14 residues. The germline V gene has CDR1 SNHLY and CDR2 FYNNEI.

This clonotype was obtained from a man younger than 40 in good health and CMV-seronegative. The rearrangement joins TRBV2 to TRBJ1-5; D unresolved. What was sequenced was PBMCs. The CDR3 here is CASSVAYSNQPQHF. The CDR3 region has the DNA TGTGCCAGCAGTGTAGCCTATAGCAATCAGCCCCAGCATTTT.